These 18 T cell receptor beta chains were sequenced from one sample in a study of T cell repertoires in cytomegalovirus infection. Each CDR3 protein gets one entry after TCRdb re-called the reads with MiXCR. The sample holds 830,000 or so distinct CDR3 sequences, less than 35% seen once. No antigen has been assigned to these receptors. This specimen was cultured CD8+ T cells from PBMCs, taken from culture after CMV antigen stimulation. All receptors come from a human donor in good health (CMV status not recorded). Some clones in this sample may be carry-over from other donors' samples.

This clonotype was detected only a few times. For the CDR3, the DNA is TGTGCCAGCAGCCAAACTAGCAGATACAATGAGCAGTTCTTC. Protein sequence: CASSQTSRYNEQFF. V usage is TRBV4-2 and J usage is TRBJ2-1; tentatively, D is TRBD2 (6 bases). Trimming pared 2 bases from V and 4 bases from J, leaving 9 bases between. The germline CDR1 and CDR2 sequences are LGHNA and YNFKEQ. The length of the CDR3 is 14 residues.

This clonotype has more than one count but fewer than ten. Here the CDR3 DNA reads TGTGCCAGCAGTGGGGTCGAGGGAGACACTGAAGCTTTCTTT. Translated: CASSGVEGDTEAFF. The chain uses TRBV2 and TRBJ1-1; D call uncertain. The CDR3 extends over 14 amino acids. Germline values: CDR1 SNHLY, CDR2 FYNNEI. Trimming removed 4 bases at V and 3 bases at J, with 12 bases between.

The gene calls are TRBV6-6 and TRBJ2-7, with TRBD1 matching 9 bases. The CDR3 is 17 residues long. With 6 bases clipped from V and 5 bases from J, the junction kept 17 bases outside the gene matches. In germline, CDR1 is MNHNY, CDR2 SVGAGI (reference sequence). The DNA for the CDR3 is TGTGCCAGCAGGGGGGCTCCGGGACAGGGTCTACGGCACGAGCAGTACGTC. Its protein is CASRGAPGQGLRHEQYV.

J is TRBJ2-2 and V is TRBV6-1; possibly TRBD1 or TRBD2 for D (5 bases each). Germline loops: CDR1 MNHNS, CDR2 SASEGT. This CDR3 is built from 13 residues. V was clipped by 7 bases and J by 2 bases, with 8 bases between them. CDR3 bases: TGTGCCAGCAAGGGGACCAACACCGGGGAGCTGTTTTTT. It translates to CASKGTNTGELFF.

This clonotype has only one observation. The chain employs TRBV5-1 and TRBJ2-1; possibly TRBD1 for D (5 bases). Germline V CDR1 and CDR2: SGHRS, YFSETQ. Trimming cost V 0 bases and J 7 bases, with 8 bases left between them. The CDR3 runs 13 residues. The CDR3 region has the DNA TGCGCCAGCAGCTTGGAAGGGGTGAATGAGCAGTTCTTC. This translates into CASSLEGVNEQFF.

Worth noting for this clonotype: The junction departs from the called germline gene at one end, perhaps through a read error. The rearrangement joins TRBV27 to TRBJ1-2; no definite D call. Germline V gene data show CDR1 as MNHEY and CDR2 as SMNVEV (reference sequence). The CDR3 runs 11 residues. The DNA of the CDR3 is TGTGCCAGCGGAATAGGCTATGGCTACAACTTC. This sequence encodes CASGIGYGYNF.

V and J are TRBV9 and TRBJ1-6; TRBD1 matches 9 bases. The CDR3 sequence is 16 residues long. CDR1 is SGDLS, CDR2 YYNGEE, per germline. V shed 6 bases, J shed 5 bases, and the junction held 9 bases outside the gene matches. The CDR3 bases are TGTGCCAGCACCCCAGGACAGGGGCTTAATAATTCACCCCTCCACTTT. Its translation is CASTPGQGLNNSPLHF.

The chain uses TRBV29-1 and TRBJ1-2; D unresolved. Trimming removed 4 bases at V and 4 bases at J, with 10 bases between. This CDR3 is built from 12 residues. Germline loops: CDR1 SQVTM, CDR2 ANQGSEA. The CDR3 region is CSVVAALYGYTF. The CDR3 region has the DNA TGCAGCGTTGTGGCAGCCCTCTATGGCTACACCTTC.

This clonotype has a handful of counts. V is TRBV7-4 and J is TRBJ2-2; D remains unclear. Deletions cut 5 bases from V and 10 bases from J, with 17 bases between. The CDR3 has 14 amino acids. Germline-derived CDR1 and CDR2 are SGHVT and SQSDAQ. This CDR3 is CASSPKIPFKELFF. CDR3 nucleotides: TGTGCCAGCAGCCCGAAGATCCCATTTAAGGAGCTGTTTTTT. Variable domain in full (rest from reference TRBV7-4 and TRBJ2-2): GAGVSQSPRYKVAKRGRDVALRCDSISGHVTLYWYRQTLGQGSEVLTYSQSDAQRDKSGRPSGRFSAERPERSVSTLKIQRTEQGDSAVYLCASSPKIPFKELFFGEGSRLTVL.

The chain joins TRBV19 to TRBJ2-3; D perhaps matches TRBD1 (5 bases). The CDR3 is 13 amino acids. Germline CDR1 and CDR2: LNHDA and SQIVND (reference sequence). V lost 4 bases and J lost 1, with 6 bases in between. This chain's CDR3 is CASSTQGTDTQYF. DNA for the CDR3: TGTGCCAGTAGTACACAGGGCACAGATACGCAGTATTTT. The variable domain in full, with the rest retrieved from reference TRBV19 and TRBJ2-3, is DGGITQSPKYLFRKEGQNVTLSCEQNLNHDAMYWYRQDPGQGLRLIYYSQIVNDFQKGDIAEGYSVSREKKESFPLTVTSAQKNPTAFYLCASSTQGTDTQYFGPGTRLTVL.

This chain joins TRBV20-1 and TRBJ2-2; D unresolved. Germline V gene sequence: CDR1 DFQATT, CDR2 SNEGSKA (reference sequence). V lost 0 bases to trimming and J lost 4 bases, with 21 bases between them. This CDR3 is 18 amino acids long. In nucleotides, the CDR3 is TGCAGTGCTAGAGATAGTGGGCTCAGACGGTTGGGCACCGGGGAGCTGTTTTTT. Translated, it gives CSARDSGLRRLGTGELFF.

The V gene is TRBV24-1, the J gene TRBJ2-7; possible D gene TRBD2, 6 bases. Trimming stripped 9 bases from V and 7 bases from J, with 6 bases between. CDR1 is KGHDR and CDR2 is SFDVKD in the germline V gene. This CDR3 comprises 9 residues. The CDR3 bases are TGTGCCACCGCGGGAGAGCAGTACTTC. The encoded protein is CATAGEQYF.

The V and J genes are TRBV27 and TRBJ2-3, with a possible D match to TRBD2 (5 bases). The CDR3 runs to 15 residues. V gave up 6 bases and J gave up 1 base, with 14 bases separating them. Germline loops: CDR1 MNHEY, CDR2 SMNVEV (reference sequence). The CDR3 DNA reads as TGTGCCAGCAGCCTTATCGGGGTCGGCACAGATACGCAGTATTTT. Protein sequence: CASSLIGVGTDTQYF.

This clonotype has a handful of counts. The J gene is TRBJ1-6, the V gene TRBV3-1; TRBD1 aligns across 7 bases. CDR1 and CDR2 from the germline V gene are LGHDT and YNNKEL (reference sequence). The CDR3 is 15 residues long. V gave up 3 bases and J gave up 7 bases; unmatched junction bases: 6. DNA of the CDR3: TGTGCCAGCAGCCAGGGGCAGGGGGGCAATTCACCCCTCCACTTT. Translated: CASSQGQGGNSPLHF.

This clonotype came up a few times. The DNA for the CDR3 is TGTGCCAGCAGTTCGAGCTCGTATAGCAATCAGCCCCAGCATTTT. As protein: CASSSSSYSNQPQHF. The chain combines TRBV27 with TRBJ1-5; D remains ambiguous. Germline loops: CDR1 MNHEY, CDR2 SMNVEV (reference sequence). With 4 bases removed from V and 0 bases from J, the gap between germline ends came to 10 bases. This CDR3 is 15 amino acids long.

The chain recombines TRBV11-3 with TRBJ2-5; 14 nucleotides align to TRBD2. V gave up 4 bases and J gave up 11 bases; unmatched junction bases: 9. The CDR3 has 15 residues. In germline, CDR1 is SGHNT, CDR2 YENEEA. CDR3 sequence (DNA): TGTGCCAGCAGCTCCCACTCGGGACTAGCGGGAGAACAGTACTTC. Its protein product is CASSSHSGLAGEQYF.

This clonotype was observed a few times. V and J are TRBV7-2 and TRBJ1-2; unclear D gene. This CDR3 spans 13 amino acids. Germline loops: CDR1 SGHTA, CDR2 FQGNSA. Trimming left V 3 bases short and J 4 bases short, with 9 bases between. The CDR3 coding sequence is TGTGCCAGCAGCTTCAGGAGCCTCTATGGCTACACCTTC. Translating gives CASSFRSLYGYTF.

This clonotype was observed many times. The V and J genes are TRBV4-2 and TRBJ2-5; TRBD1 might be the D (6 bases). V lost 1 base and J lost 2, with 17 bases in between. CDR3 length: 17 residues. Germline CDR1 is LGHNA and CDR2 is YNFKEQ. CDR3 in amino acids: CASSQGGWVGTQETQYF. In nucleotides, the CDR3 is TGTGCCAGCAGCCAAGGGGGGTGGGTGGGGACACAAGAGACCCAGTACTTC.